This T cell receptor (beta chain) is from a study of T cell changes during pregnancy in multiple sclerosis. The CDR3 loop spans 12 amino acids. Trimming stripped 6 bases from V and 1 base from J, with 6 bases between. CDR1 and CDR2 from the germline V gene are MNHNY and SVGAGI (reference sequence). Clones were sequenced by immunoSEQ multiplex PCR, and TCRdb holds only the in-frame ones, with some missing. The data show about 59,000 clones, around nine tenths seen once. The source is a female donor with multiple sclerosis, enrolled in a pregnancy study. The chain is built from TRBV6-6 and TRBJ2-5, with unresolved D. Sequencing used peripheral blood, obtained before pregnancy. The CDR3 nucleotides are TGTGCCAGCAGGCGGCTCCAAGAGACCCAGTACTTC. Translation: CASRRLQETQYF.